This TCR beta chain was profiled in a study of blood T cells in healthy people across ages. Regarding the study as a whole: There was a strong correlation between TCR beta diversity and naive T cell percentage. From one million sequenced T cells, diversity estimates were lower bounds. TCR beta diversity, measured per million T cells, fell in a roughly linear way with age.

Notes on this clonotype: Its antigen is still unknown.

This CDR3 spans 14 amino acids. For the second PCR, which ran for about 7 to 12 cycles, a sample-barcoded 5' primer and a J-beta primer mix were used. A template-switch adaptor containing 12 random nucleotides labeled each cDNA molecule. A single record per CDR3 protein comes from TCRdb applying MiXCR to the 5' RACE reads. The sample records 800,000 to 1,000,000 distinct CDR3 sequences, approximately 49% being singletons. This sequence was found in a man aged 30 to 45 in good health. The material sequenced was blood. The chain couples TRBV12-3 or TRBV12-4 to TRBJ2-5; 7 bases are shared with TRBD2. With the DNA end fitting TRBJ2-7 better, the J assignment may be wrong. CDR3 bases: TGTGCCAGCACTTCGGAGGGGAGGGTATACGAGCAGTACTTC. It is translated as CASTSEGRVYEQYF.